Following are 20 T cell receptor beta chains from one sample sequenced in a study of cytomegalovirus exposure and HLA in healthy donors. PCR used 60 Vbeta primers and 13 Jbeta primers. The repertoire was sequenced with immunoSEQ multiplex PCR; TCRdb's copy has only in-frame clones and lacks some. Recorded for this sample: over 100,000 clones. Sequencing was carried out using PBMCs. The receptors shown here come from a man aged 30 to 39 in good health and CMV-seronegative.

This chain uses TRBV15 with TRBJ2-5; D unclear. Germline CDR1 LNHNV, CDR2 YYDKDF (reference sequence). The CDR3 has 13 amino acids. With 0 bases removed from V and 5 bases from J, the gap between germline ends came to 7 bases. CDR3 DNA: TGTGCCACCAGCAGAGAGCAAGCGGAGACCCAGTACTTC. This translates into CATSREQAETQYF.

The V call is TRBV11-1, the J call TRBJ1-2; TRBD1 matches at 7 bases. Germline V gene sequence: CDR1 SGHAT, CDR2 FQDESV (reference sequence). V was pared by 0 bases and J by 3 bases, with 1 base of the junction left unmatched. The CDR3 extends over 14 amino acids. CDR3 sequence reads: CASSLAGGDYGYTF. The CDR3 region has the DNA TGTGCCAGCAGCTTAGCAGGGGGCGACTATGGCTACACCTTC. The complete variable domain, with remaining parts taken from reference TRBV11-1 and TRBJ1-2, reads EAEVAQSPRYKITEKSQAVAFWCDPISGHATLYWYRQILGQGPELLVQFQDESVVDDSQLPKDRFSAERLKGVDSTLKIQPAELGDSAMYLCASSLAGGDYGYTFGSGTRLTVV.

The V call is TRBV6-1, the J call TRBJ1-4; the match to TRBD1 covers 11 bases. Per the germline V gene, CDR1 is MNHNS and CDR2 is SASEGT. The CDR3 has 19 residues. With V trimmed by 4 bases and J by 3 bases, 13 bases remained unmatched. CDR3 in DNA: TGTGCCAGCAGTGCTAAGCGGGACAGGGGGTATATGGCTAATGAAAAACTGTTTTTT. Translation: CASSAKRDRGYMANEKLFF.

The chain combines TRBV4-3 with TRBJ2-3; TRBD2 aligns across 8 bases. The CDR3 sequence is 14 residues long. Trimming removed 8 bases from V and 7 bases from J; junction bases left unmatched: 11. Germline lookup yields CDR1 LGHNA and CDR2 YSLEER. The CDR3 DNA is TGCGCCAGCCGGGGGGGACCTACCACTTATACGCAGTATTTT. As protein: CASRGGPTTYTQYF.

The chain has TRBV5-4 and TRBJ2-3, with TRBD2 matching over 10 bases. There are 16 residues in the CDR3. CDR1 is SGHNT, CDR2 YYREEE, per germline (reference sequence). V lost 5 bases, J lost 0 bases, and 6 bases stayed unmatched. DNA for the CDR3: TGTGCCAGCAGGTCCTTTAGCGGGGGGAGCACAGATACGCAGTATTTT. Amino acids: CASRSFSGGSTDTQYF. Supplemented by reference TRBV5-4 and TRBJ2-3, the full variable domain reads ETGVTQSPTHLIKTRGQQVTLRCSSQSGHNTVSWYQQALGQGPQFIFQYYREEENGRGNFPPRFSGLQFPNYSSELNVNALELDDSALYLCASRSFSGGSTDTQYFGPGTRLTVL.

The CDR3 region has the DNA TGTGCCATCAGTTATAGCGGGGATGAGCAGTTCTTC. Its translation: CAISYSGDEQFF. The chain links TRBV10-3 to TRBJ2-1, with 8 bases that match TRBD2. The ends lost 5 bases at V and 8 bases at J; junction bases unmatched: 2. Germline values: CDR1 ENHRY, CDR2 SYGVKD. The CDR3 totals 12 residues.

The chain joins TRBV4-2 to TRBJ2-5, with 8 bases fitting TRBD2. The V segment lost 3 bases and the J segment 6 bases; nucleotides outside the gene matches: 6. In germline, CDR1 is LGHNA, CDR2 YNFKEQ. CDR3 length equals 14 residues. The CDR3 loop reads CASSQVSGVKTQYF. CDR3 nucleotide sequence: TGTGCCAGCAGCCAGGTTAGCGGGGTGAAGACCCAGTACTTC.

The chain combines TRBV7-9 with TRBJ1-1; 7 bases agree with TRBD1. The CDR3 is made up of 15 amino acids. The germline V gene has CDR1 SEHNR and CDR2 FQNEAQ (reference sequence). V lost 6 bases, J lost 2 bases, and 9 bases stayed unmatched. The CDR3 sequence: CASRPSGTANTEAFF. Here the CDR3 DNA reads TGTGCCAGCAGACCCTCCGGGACAGCAAACACTGAAGCTTTCTTT.

In nucleotides, the CDR3 is TGTGCCAGCATCCTACTAGCGGGCCCCTACGAGCAGTACTTC. Its protein is CASILLAGPYEQYF. The chain recombines TRBV2 with TRBJ2-5, with TRBD2 matching 9 bases. The J call is doubtful: the DNA matches TRBJ2-7 better. Per the germline V gene, CDR1 is SNHLY and CDR2 is FYNNEI. The length of the CDR3 is 14 residues.

The J gene is TRBJ2-7, the V gene TRBV2, with D tentatively TRBD1 (5 bases). The CDR3 loop spans 13 amino acids. Germline CDR1 reads SNHLY; CDR2 reads FYNNEI. V shed 6 bases and J shed 2 bases, with 11 bases lying between them. The CDR3 spells CASRPDTAYEQYF. The CDR3 DNA reads TGTGCCAGCAGGCCGGACACCGCCTACGAGCAGTACTTC. Supplemented by reference TRBV2 and TRBJ2-7, the full variable domain reads EPEVTQTPSHQVTQMGQEVILRCVPISNHLYFYWYRQILGQKVEFLVSFYNNEISEKSEIFDDQFSVERPDGSNFTLKIRSTKLEDSAMYFCASRPDTAYEQYFGPGTRLTVT.

V usage is TRBV2 and J usage is TRBJ1-1; 7 nucleotides align to TRBD1. With V trimmed by 4 bases and J by 0 bases, 11 bases remained unmatched. The length of the CDR3 is 17 residues. Germline CDR1 and CDR2: SNHLY and FYNNEI. Written as DNA, the CDR3 is TGTGCCAGCAGTGTTGGCCGGGACAGAGATATGAACACTGAAGCTTTCTTT. Translation: CASSVGRDRDMNTEAFF.

The gene calls are TRBV7-9 and TRBJ1-4, with D perhaps TRBD1 (6 bases). Per the germline V gene, CDR1 is SEHNR and CDR2 is FQNEAQ (reference sequence). V lost 5 bases and J 8 bases, leaving 15 bases between the germline ends. This CDR3 has 14 residues. The CDR3 bases are TGTGCCAGCAGCGAGCGGGGGCCGGAGGAAAAACTGTTTTTT. This codes for CASSERGPEEKLFF.

V is TRBV11-2 and J is TRBJ1-1; the D gene is possibly TRBD1 (5 bases). V was cut by 1 base and J by 4 bases, with 13 bases left in between. CDR3 size: 15 residues. CDR1 is SGHAT and CDR2 is FQNNGV in the germline V gene. DNA of the CDR3: TGTGCCAGCAGCTTAGGGGTGGCAGGGTCCACTGAAGCTTTCTTT. Encoded protein: CASSLGVAGSTEAFF.

CDR3 residues: CAIRPGPYNSPLHF. In DNA form, the CDR3 reads TGTGCCATCAGACCGGGTCCCTATAATTCACCCCTCCACTTT. V gene TRBV10-3 combines with J gene TRBJ1-6; no definite D call. There are 14 residues in the CDR3. V lost 6 bases to trimming and J lost 2 bases, with 8 bases between them. CDR1 is ENHRY and CDR2 is SYGVKD in the germline V gene.

The chain is built from TRBV19 and TRBJ2-7, with 8 bases matching TRBD2. Looked up from germline, CDR1 is LNHDA and CDR2 is SQIVND (reference sequence). CDR3 length equals 15 residues. With V trimmed by 3 bases and J by 2 bases, 6 bases remained unmatched. The CDR3 loop is CASSIGTSVAYEQYF. The CDR3 DNA sequence: TGTGCCAGTAGTATCGGGACTAGTGTTGCCTACGAGCAGTACTTC.

The rearrangement links TRBV28 to TRBJ1-5, with D possibly matching TRBD1 (6 bases). In germline, CDR1 is MDHEN, CDR2 SYDVKM. The length of the CDR3 is 13 residues. Trimming took off 7 bases at V and 5 bases at J, with 12 bases between the two ends. The CDR3 DNA reads as TGTGCCAGCACCAAACAGGGTGATCAGCCCCAGCATTTT. Translation: CASTKQGDQPQHF.

The J gene is TRBJ1-6, the V gene TRBV4-1; no firm D call. In germline, CDR1 is MGHRA, CDR2 YSYEKL. This CDR3 has 13 amino acids. V lost 1 base, J lost 14 bases, and 12 bases lay in between. CDR3 protein: CASSQVGLSALHF. In nucleotides, the CDR3 is TGCGCCAGCAGCCAAGTCGGGTTATCGGCCCTCCACTTT.

V and J are TRBV7-8 and TRBJ1-1; the match to TRBD1 covers 7 bases. Trimming removed 4 bases from V and 8 bases from J; junction bases left unmatched: 16. Germline values: CDR1 SGHVS, CDR2 FQNEAQ. The CDR3 covers 16 residues. CDR3: CASSSRNTRGPSEAFF. In DNA form, the CDR3 reads TGTGCCAGCAGCTCTCGAAACACGAGGGGGCCTTCGGAAGCTTTCTTT.

V usage is TRBV4-2 and J usage is TRBJ2-5, with 16 nucleotides matching TRBD2. Losses at the gene ends were 0 bases for V and 4 bases for J; bases not matched to a gene: 8. There are 19 residues in the CDR3. Germline CDR1 is LGHNA and CDR2 is YNFKEQ. In DNA, the CDR3 is TGTGCCAGCAGCCAAGACCCCGGGACTAGCGGGGGGGGAGGAGAGACCCAGTACTTC. Translated, it gives CASSQDPGTSGGGGETQYF.

The chain links TRBV27 to TRBJ1-2; 7 bases agree with TRBD1. The CDR3 spans 14 residues. CDR1 MNHEY and CDR2 SMNVEV come from the germline V gene (reference sequence). V gave up 3 bases and J gave up 4 bases; unmatched junction bases: 5. This CDR3 reads CASSFRQGSYGYTF. In nucleotides, the CDR3 is TGTGCCAGCAGTTTCCGACAGGGATCCTATGGCTACACCTTC.